These 30 T cell receptor beta chains were sequenced from one sample in a study of blood T cell repertoires in COVID-19. TCRdb keeps only in-frame clones here, not all; method: immunoSEQ multiplex PCR. The sample has fewer than 150,000 clones, about 87% seen once. The material sequenced was peripheral blood. The receptors were sampled from a woman aged 35 to 49 with acute or convalescent COVID-19.

This clone was found once. This chain uses TRBV25-1 with TRBJ1-6, with 9 bases fitting TRBD1. Germline V lookup: CDR1 MGHDK, CDR2 SYGVNS. V lost 6 bases and J lost 7; bases outside the gene matches: 4. CDR3 length: 14 amino acids. As DNA, the CDR3 is TGTGCCAGCAGGGGACAGGGAGGAAATTCACCCCTCCACTTT. This gives the protein CASRGQGGNSPLHF.

This chain joins TRBV18 and TRBJ1-2, with a possible D match to TRBD1 (5 bases). Trimming took off 0 bases at V and 8 bases at J, with 16 bases between the two ends. The CDR3 is 15 amino acids. The germline CDR1 and CDR2 sequences are KGHSH and LQKENI. DNA of the CDR3: TGTGCCAGCTCACCACCCAGTAGGCCAGGGTACGGCTACACCTTC. Protein product: CASSPPSRPGYGYTF.

The rearrangement links TRBV19 to TRBJ1-5; the match to TRBD1 covers 9 bases. CDR1 and CDR2 from the germline V gene are LNHDA and SQIVND (reference sequence). V lost 9 bases and J lost 4; bases outside the gene matches: 7. CDR3 length: 14 residues. CDR3 nucleotides: TGTGCCAGGGGGACAGGGAAGGCAAATCAGCCCCAGCATTTT. Its protein product is CARGTGKANQPQHF.

This clone is a singleton in its sample. The V gene is TRBV29-1, the J gene TRBJ2-7, with 7 nucleotides matching TRBD1. Germline-derived CDR1 and CDR2 are SQVTM and ANQGSEA. J was trimmed by 5 bases and V by 6 bases; bases with no gene match: 7. The CDR3 totals 12 residues. The CDR3 loop reads CSVRQGGHEQYF. The CDR3 coding sequence is TGCAGCGTACGACAGGGTGGCCACGAGCAGTACTTC.

Here the CDR3 DNA reads TGTGCCAGCAGTGAAGCGATGCGTGGGGCTTGGGCGTTCTTC. Its protein is CASSEAMRGAWAFF. The V call is TRBV6-1, the J call TRBJ2-1; perhaps TRBD1 as D (5 bases). Germline CDR1 MNHNS, CDR2 SASEGT. V was clipped by 0 bases and J by 15 bases, with 18 bases between them. The CDR3 loop spans 14 amino acids.

V is TRBV10-3 and J is TRBJ1-1; TRBD1 matches at 7 bases. CDR3 size: 14 residues. Unmatched junction bases numbered 4, after V lost 5 bases and J lost 1 base. Germline V lookup: CDR1 ENHRY, CDR2 SYGVKD. CDR3 sequence: CAISSDRENTEAFF. The CDR3 coding sequence is TGTGCCATCAGTAGTGACAGGGAGAACACTGAAGCTTTCTTT.

This clone has just one count. The rearrangement joins TRBV3-1 (or the pseudogene TRBV3-2) to TRBJ2-5, with 8 nucleotides matching TRBD2. This CDR3 has 14 residues. V shed 3 bases, J shed 7 bases, and the junction held 7 bases outside the gene matches. Germline V gene lookup returns CDR1 LGHDT and CDR2 YNNKEL (reference sequence). In nucleotides, the CDR3 is TGTGCCAGCAGCCAGGGGACTAGTAAAGGGACCCAGTACTTC. Protein: CASSQGTSKGTQYF.

This sequence joins TRBV7-2 and TRBJ2-3; D possibly corresponds to TRBD1 (6 bases). The CDR3 is 15 residues long. The germline gives CDR1 SGHTA, CDR2 FQGNSA. V shed 3 bases and J shed 1 base, with 11 bases lying between them. CDR3: CASSFPPGGTDTQYF. The CDR3 nucleotides read TGTGCCAGCAGCTTCCCGCCAGGGGGCACAGATACGCAGTATTTT.

The chain combines TRBV5-8 with TRBJ2-7, with D possibly being TRBD2 (6 bases). CDR1 is SGHTS and CDR2 is YDEGEE in the germline V gene. Deletions cut 0 bases from V and 0 bases from J, with 7 bases between. This CDR3 is built from 14 residues. CDR3 protein: CASSLVGLSYEQYF. Written as DNA, the CDR3 is TGTGCCAGCAGCTTGGTGGGACTCTCCTACGAGCAGTACTTC.

This clone appeared a few times. V is TRBV6-5 and J is TRBJ2-1, with TRBD1 matching 11 bases. The length of the CDR3 is 14 residues. The germline V gene encodes CDR1 MNHEY and CDR2 SVGAGI. The trim removed 6 bases at V and 6 bases at J, leaving 4 bases unmatched. The chain's CDR3 is CASSTGTGGNEQFF. The DNA for the CDR3 is TGTGCCAGCAGCACCGGGACAGGGGGCAATGAGCAGTTCTTC.

This clone has only one observation. This chain joins TRBV2 and TRBJ2-4; 9 bases align to TRBD1. V lost 5 bases to trimming and J lost 2 bases; unmatched junction nucleotides: 4. This CDR3 has 15 residues. Germline V lookup: CDR1 SNHLY, CDR2 FYNNEI. DNA for the CDR3: TGTGCCAGCAGTAAACAGGGGGCGACCAAAAACATTCAGTACTTC. Encoded protein: CASSKQGATKNIQYF. The full variable domain, its missing parts supplied by reference TRBV2 and TRBJ2-4, is EPEVTQTPSHQVTQMGQEVILRCVPISNHLYFYWYRQILGQKVEFLVSFYNNEISEKSEIFDDQFSVERPDGSNFTLKIRSTKLEDSAMYFCASSKQGATKNIQYFGAGTRLSVL.

V usage is TRBV2 and J usage is TRBJ2-2; TRBD1 matches 9 bases. The CDR3 has 15 amino acids. From germline, CDR1 is SNHLY and CDR2 FYNNEI. V dropped 4 bases and J dropped 4; count of bases not matched to a gene: 4. DNA of the CDR3: TGTGCCAGCAGTGGCGGGACAGGGTTCACCGGGGAGCTGTTTTTT. Protein: CASSGGTGFTGELFF. The variable domain in full, with the rest retrieved from reference TRBV2 and TRBJ2-2, is EPEVTQTPSHQVTQMGQEVILRCVPISNHLYFYWYRQILGQKVEFLVSFYNNEISEKSEIFDDQFSVERPDGSNFTLKIRSTKLEDSAMYFCASSGGTGFTGELFFGEGSRLTVL.

This clone has more than one count but fewer than ten. CDR3 sequence reads: CASSPRGQGEKLFF. The CDR3 DNA is TGTGCCAGCTCACCACGAGGACAGGGCGAAAAACTGTTTTTT. The chain recombines TRBV18 with TRBJ1-4; the match to TRBD1 covers 8 bases. The ends lost 1 base at V and 8 bases at J; junction bases unmatched: 3. The CDR3 has 14 residues. Germline-derived CDR1 and CDR2 are KGHSH and LQKENI.

The count of this clone is one. The chain has TRBV7-9 and TRBJ2-3; D gene uncertain. The V and J ends lost 2 bases and 6 bases respectively, with 9 bases between them. Germline values: CDR1 SEHNR, CDR2 FQNEAQ (reference sequence). The CDR3 is made up of 13 amino acids. The CDR3 DNA sequence: TGTGCCAGCAGCTTAACCGGTTGGGATACGCAGTATTTT. This gives the protein CASSLTGWDTQYF.

The DNA for the CDR3 is TGTGCCAGCCCTCCAAATCCGGGACAGGGCGGCTACGAGCAGTACTTC. Translation gives CASPPNPGQGGYEQYF. V and J are TRBV28 and TRBJ2-7; 9 nucleotides line up with TRBD1. This CDR3 is built from 16 residues. Germline trimming cut 8 bases from V and 3 bases from J; bases unmatched to any gene: 14. CDR1 is MDHEN, CDR2 SYDVKM, per germline.

This chain uses TRBV9 with TRBJ1-1, with 7 bases lining up with TRBD1. The CDR3 consists of 14 residues. Germline CDR1 SGDLS, CDR2 YYNGEE. J lost 3 bases, V lost 3 bases, and 5 bases had no gene match. The CDR3 bases are TGTGCCAGCAGCGCGGACAGGTGGGACACTGAAGCTTTCTTT. Residues: CASSADRWDTEAFF.

V and J are TRBV18 and TRBJ1-1, with D tentatively TRBD1 (5 bases). Germline-derived CDR1 and CDR2 are KGHSH and LQKENI. This CDR3 region has 15 residues. V shed 3 bases and J shed 3 bases, with 14 bases lying between them. DNA of the CDR3: TGTGCCAGCTCACCCCAAAGGGGTGCGGACACTGAAGCTTTCTTT. It encodes CASSPQRGADTEAFF.

This chain links TRBV25-1 with TRBJ2-2; TRBD1 aligns across 9 bases. This CDR3 region has 14 residues. Germline CDR1 reads MGHDK; CDR2 reads SYGVNS. Losses at the gene ends were 6 bases for V and 1 base for J; bases not matched to a gene: 0. The CDR3 loop is CASRTGGNTGELFF. In DNA, the CDR3 is TGTGCCAGCAGGACAGGGGGGAACACCGGGGAGCTGTTTTTT.

This clone was seen a handful of times. The V gene is TRBV5-1, the J gene TRBJ1-4, with a tentative D call TRBD1 (5 bases). The germline gives CDR1 SGHRS, CDR2 YFSETQ. Trimming pared 3 bases from V and 3 bases from J, leaving 12 bases between. The CDR3 sequence is 15 residues long. The CDR3: CASSSTGTSNEKLFF. In nucleotides, the CDR3 is TGCGCCAGCAGCTCAACCGGGACTTCTAATGAAAAACTGTTTTTT.

This chain joins TRBV19 and TRBJ1-1, with 7 bases identical to TRBD1. The CDR3 sequence is 12 residues long. Germline V gives CDR1 LNHDA, CDR2 SQIVND (reference sequence). Trimming took 5 bases from V and 7 from J; bases not matched to a gene: 4. The CDR3 reads CASSHRDSEAFF. DNA for the CDR3: TGTGCCAGTAGTCACCGGGACAGTGAAGCTTTCTTT.

This chain connects TRBV5-5 to TRBJ2-2; TRBD2 agrees at 8 bases. The CDR3 totals 16 residues. With 1 base clipped from V and 6 bases from J, the junction kept 8 bases outside the gene matches. The germline V gene has CDR1 SGHKS and CDR2 YYEKEE (reference sequence). The CDR3 DNA reads as TGTGCCAGCAGCTTGAGGCACGGGAGGGTACCCGGGGAGCTGTTTTTT. This encodes CASSLRHGRVPGELFF.

The chain combines TRBV2 with TRBJ2-7; maybe TRBD2 (6 bases). Looked up from germline, CDR1 is SNHLY and CDR2 is FYNNEI. The CDR3 extends over 16 amino acids. Trimming cost V 3 bases and J 3 bases, with 18 bases left between them. The CDR3 nucleotides are TGTGCCAGCAGTGATGGGGGACTGAGGATCCGCTACGAGCAGTACTTC. Protein sequence: CASSDGGLRIRYEQYF.

The chain has TRBV30 and TRBJ2-5; 10 bases align to TRBD2. After removal of 0 bases from V and 1 base from J, the junction contained 8 bases not matched to a gene. Per the germline V gene, CDR1 is GTSNPN and CDR2 is SVGIG (reference sequence). The CDR3 sequence is 17 residues long. Written as DNA, the CDR3 is TGTGCCTGGAGTGTGAAGCGGGAGGGTTTCTTCCAAGAGACCCAGTACTTC. It is translated as CAWSVKREGFFQETQYF.

This chain joins TRBV7-3 and TRBJ2-3; 8 nucleotides match TRBD2. The CDR3 is 15 amino acids. V was clipped by 2 bases and J by 4 bases; unmatched bases: 5. The germline gives CDR1 SGHTA, CDR2 FQGTGA. CDR3 amino acids: CASSLFGGAADTQYF. CDR3 DNA: TGTGCCAGCAGCTTATTCGGGGGGGCGGCAGATACGCAGTATTTT.

The chain couples TRBV24-1 to TRBJ1-2; D perhaps matches TRBD1 (6 bases). V dropped 5 bases and J dropped 6 bases, with 15 bases sitting between them. CDR1 KGHDR and CDR2 SFDVKD come from the germline V gene. This CDR3 contains 14 residues. Here the CDR3 reads CATSGIQGRDGYTF. Written as DNA, the CDR3 is TGTGCCACCAGTGGAATACAGGGAAGGGATGGCTACACCTTC.

This chain joins TRBV28 and TRBJ1-5, with D tentatively TRBD1 (6 bases). The CDR3 has 15 residues. V lost 1 base and J lost 3, with 10 bases in between. CDR1 is MDHEN and CDR2 is SYDVKM in the germline V gene. The CDR3 region has the DNA TGTGCCAGCAGTTTATATCGGACAGTCAATCAGCCCCAGCATTTT. Residues: CASSLYRTVNQPQHF.

This rearrangement joins TRBV5-6 to TRBJ1-2; 8 bases map to TRBD1. With 3 bases clipped from V and 2 bases from J, the junction kept 9 bases outside the gene matches. This CDR3 region has 16 residues. In germline, CDR1 is SGHDT, CDR2 YYEEEE. The CDR3 reads CASSSVGQGPNYGYTF. For the CDR3, the DNA is TGTGCCAGCAGCTCGGTCGGACAGGGACCCAACTATGGCTACACCTTC.

The rearrangement uses TRBV28 and TRBJ1-4; no definite D call. V was shortened by 7 bases and J by 0 bases, with 9 bases between the two germline ends. This CDR3 has 14 amino acids. CDR1 is MDHEN, CDR2 SYDVKM, per germline. The chain's CDR3 is CASTGFPTNEKLFF. Here the CDR3 DNA reads TGTGCCAGCACAGGATTCCCAACTAATGAAAAACTGTTTTTT. Full variable domain (outside the CDR3, taken from reference TRBV28 and TRBJ1-4): DVKVTQSSRYLVKRTGEKVFLECVQDMDHENMFWYRQDPGLGLRLIYFSYDVKMKEKGDIPEGYSVSREKKERFSLILESASTNQTSMYLCASTGFPTNEKLFFGSGTQLSVL.

The V call is TRBV28, the J call TRBJ2-2; D is unclear. Looked up from germline, CDR1 is MDHEN and CDR2 is SYDVKM. Deletions cut 8 bases from V and 9 bases from J, with 13 bases between. This CDR3 region has 12 residues. The CDR3 nucleotides are TGTGCCAGCGCGCCAGTGGGCAGGGAGCTGTTTTTT. This sequence encodes CASAPVGRELFF.

V and J are TRBV12-5 and TRBJ1-1; 7 bases line up with TRBD1. V gave up 6 bases and J gave up 7 bases; unmatched junction bases: 14. This CDR3 is 15 amino acids long. Germline-derived CDR1 and CDR2 are LGHNT and FRNRAP. This CDR3 reads CASGFWGEGQSEAFF. In nucleotides, the CDR3 is TGTGCTAGTGGGTTCTGGGGTGAGGGACAGAGTGAAGCTTTCTTT.